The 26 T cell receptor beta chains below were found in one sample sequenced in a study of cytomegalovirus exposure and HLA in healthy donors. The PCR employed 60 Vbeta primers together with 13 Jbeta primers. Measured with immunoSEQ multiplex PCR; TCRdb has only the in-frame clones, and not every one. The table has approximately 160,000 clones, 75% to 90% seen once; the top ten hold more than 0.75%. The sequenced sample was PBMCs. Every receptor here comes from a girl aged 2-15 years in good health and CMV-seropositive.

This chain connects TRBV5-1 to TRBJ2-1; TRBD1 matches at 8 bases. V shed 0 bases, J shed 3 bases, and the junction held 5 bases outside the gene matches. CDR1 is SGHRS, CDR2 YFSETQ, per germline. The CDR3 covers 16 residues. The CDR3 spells CASSLDGQGNYNEQFF. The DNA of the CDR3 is TGCGCCAGCAGCTTGGATGGACAGGGTAACTACAATGAGCAGTTCTTC. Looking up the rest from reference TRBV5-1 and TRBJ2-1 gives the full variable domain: KAGVTQTPRYLIKTRGQQVTLSCSPISGHRSVSWYQQTPGQGLQFLFEYFSETQRNKGNFPGRFSGRQFSNSRSEMNVSTLELGDSALYLCASSLDGQGNYNEQFFGPGTRLTVL.

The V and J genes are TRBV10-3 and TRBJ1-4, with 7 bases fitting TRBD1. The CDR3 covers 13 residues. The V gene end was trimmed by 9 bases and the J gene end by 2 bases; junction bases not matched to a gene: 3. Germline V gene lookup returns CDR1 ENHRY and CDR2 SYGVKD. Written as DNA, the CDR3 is TGTGCCATTGGGACAGCCACTAATGAAAAACTGTTTTTT. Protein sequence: CAIGTATNEKLFF.

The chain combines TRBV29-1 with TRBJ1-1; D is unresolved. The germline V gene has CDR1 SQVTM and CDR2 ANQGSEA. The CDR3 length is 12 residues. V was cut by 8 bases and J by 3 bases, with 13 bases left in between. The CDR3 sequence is CSCRVADTEAFF. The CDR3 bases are TGCAGCTGTCGGGTGGCGGACACTGAAGCTTTCTTT.

This chain's CDR3 is CASSFRTGYNEQFF. The CDR3 coding sequence is TGTGCCAGCAGTTTTAGGACTGGATACAATGAGCAGTTCTTC. This rearrangement joins TRBV27 to TRBJ2-1; possibly TRBD2 for D (5 bases). In germline, CDR1 is MNHEY, CDR2 SMNVEV (reference sequence). Between the trimmed V and J ends, which lost 3 bases and 4 bases, there was a span of 10 bases. The CDR3 runs 14 residues.

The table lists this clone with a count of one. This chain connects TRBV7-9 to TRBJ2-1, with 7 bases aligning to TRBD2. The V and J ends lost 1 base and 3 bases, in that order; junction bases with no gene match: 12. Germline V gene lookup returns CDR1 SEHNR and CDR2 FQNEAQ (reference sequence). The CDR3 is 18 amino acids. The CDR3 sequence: CASSLGGWLAVSYNEQFF. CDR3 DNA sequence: TGTGCCAGCAGCTTAGGGGGTTGGCTAGCGGTCAGCTACAATGAGCAGTTCTTC.

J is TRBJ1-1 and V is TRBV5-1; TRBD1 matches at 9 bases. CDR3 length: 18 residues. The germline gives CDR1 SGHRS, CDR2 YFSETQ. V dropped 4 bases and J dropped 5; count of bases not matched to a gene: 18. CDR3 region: CASSALPGQGPSGTEAFF. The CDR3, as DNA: TGCGCCAGCAGCGCCCTCCCGGGACAGGGTCCCTCGGGGACTGAAGCTTTCTTT.

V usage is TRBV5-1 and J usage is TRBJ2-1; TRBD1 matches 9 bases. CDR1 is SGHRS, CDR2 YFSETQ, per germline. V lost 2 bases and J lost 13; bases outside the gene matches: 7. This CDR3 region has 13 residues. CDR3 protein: CASSFLQGAGQFF. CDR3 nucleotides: TGCGCCAGCAGCTTCTTACAGGGGGCGGGCCAGTTCTTC.

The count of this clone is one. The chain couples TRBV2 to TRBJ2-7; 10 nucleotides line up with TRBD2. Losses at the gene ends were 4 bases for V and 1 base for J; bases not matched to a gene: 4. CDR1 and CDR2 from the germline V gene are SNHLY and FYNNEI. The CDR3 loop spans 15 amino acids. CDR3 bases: TGTGCCAGCAGTGCGGGACTAGCGACTTCCTACGAGCAGTACTTC. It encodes CASSAGLATSYEQYF.

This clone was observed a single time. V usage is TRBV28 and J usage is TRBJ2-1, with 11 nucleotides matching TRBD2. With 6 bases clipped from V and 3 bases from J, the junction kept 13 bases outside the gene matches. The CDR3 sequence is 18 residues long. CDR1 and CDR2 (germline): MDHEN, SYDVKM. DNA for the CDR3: TGTGCCAGCAGCTCCTATATCTTGACTAGCGGGGTCTACAATGAGCAGTTCTTC. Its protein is CASSSYILTSGVYNEQFF.

The DNA for the CDR3 is TGTGCCGGGGGACTAGCGGTACAAGAGACCCAGTACTTC. Translating gives CAGGLAVQETQYF. The V and J genes are TRBV2 and TRBJ2-5, with 11 nucleotides matching TRBD2. The CDR3 sequence is 13 residues long. Germline V gene sequence: CDR1 SNHLY, CDR2 FYNNEI. With V trimmed by 11 bases and J by 2 bases, 4 bases remained unmatched.

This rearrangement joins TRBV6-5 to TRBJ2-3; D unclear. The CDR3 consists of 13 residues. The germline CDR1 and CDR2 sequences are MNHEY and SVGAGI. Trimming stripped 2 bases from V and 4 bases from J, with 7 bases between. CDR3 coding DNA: TGTGCCAGCAGTTACCCCGCGTCAGATACGCAGTATTTT. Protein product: CASSYPASDTQYF.

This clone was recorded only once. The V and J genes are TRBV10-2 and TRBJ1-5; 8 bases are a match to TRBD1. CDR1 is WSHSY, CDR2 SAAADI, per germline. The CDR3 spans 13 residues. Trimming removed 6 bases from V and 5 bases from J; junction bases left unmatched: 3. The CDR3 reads CASRDRDDQPQHF. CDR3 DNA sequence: TGCGCCAGCAGGGACAGGGATGATCAGCCCCAGCATTTT.

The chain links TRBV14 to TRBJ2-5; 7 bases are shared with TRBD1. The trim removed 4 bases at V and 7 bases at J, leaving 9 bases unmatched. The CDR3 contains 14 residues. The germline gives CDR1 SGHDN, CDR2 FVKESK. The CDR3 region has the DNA TGTGCCAGCAGCCCTAGAAGGGGGCTTGGGACCCAGTACTTC. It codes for CASSPRRGLGTQYF.

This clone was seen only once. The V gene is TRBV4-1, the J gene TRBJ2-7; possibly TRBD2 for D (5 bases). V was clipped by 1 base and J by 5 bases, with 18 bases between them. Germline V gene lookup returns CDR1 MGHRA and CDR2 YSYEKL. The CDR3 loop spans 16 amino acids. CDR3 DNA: TGCGCCAGCAGCCAAGTAGGGAGAGGGAGCCTTAACGAGCAGTACTTC. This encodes CASSQVGRGSLNEQYF.

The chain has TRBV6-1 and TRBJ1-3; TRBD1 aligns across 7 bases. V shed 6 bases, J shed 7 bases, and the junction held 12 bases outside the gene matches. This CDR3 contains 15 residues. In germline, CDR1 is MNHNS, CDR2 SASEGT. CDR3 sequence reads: CASRPAGGRWNTIYF. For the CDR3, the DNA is TGTGCCAGCAGGCCCGCAGGGGGGAGGTGGAACACCATATATTTT.

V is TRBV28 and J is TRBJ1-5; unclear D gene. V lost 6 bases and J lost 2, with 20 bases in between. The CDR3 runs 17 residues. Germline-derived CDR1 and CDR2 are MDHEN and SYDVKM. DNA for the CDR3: TGTGCCAGCAGCGACGCTAAGAGGTCCGCTGGCAATCAGCCCCAGCATTTT. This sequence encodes CASSDAKRSAGNQPQHF.

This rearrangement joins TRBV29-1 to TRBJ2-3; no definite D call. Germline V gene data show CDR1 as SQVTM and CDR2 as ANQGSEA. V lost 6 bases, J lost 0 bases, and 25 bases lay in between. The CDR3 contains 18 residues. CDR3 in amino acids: CSVALAHGWMRSTDTQYF. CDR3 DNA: TGCAGCGTCGCTTTGGCCCATGGGTGGATGAGGAGCACAGATACGCAGTATTTT.

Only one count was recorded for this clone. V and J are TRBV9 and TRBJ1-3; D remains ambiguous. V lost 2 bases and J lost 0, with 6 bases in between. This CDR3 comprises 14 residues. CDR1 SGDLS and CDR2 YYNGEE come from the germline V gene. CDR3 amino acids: CASSVESSGNTIYF. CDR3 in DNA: TGTGCCAGCAGCGTGGAGAGCTCTGGAAACACCATATATTTT. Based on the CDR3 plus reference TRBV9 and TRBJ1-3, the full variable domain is DSGVTQTPKHLITATGQRVTLRCSPRSGDLSVYWYQQSLDQGLQFLIQYYNGEERAKGNILERFSAQQFPDLHSELNLSSLELGDSALYFCASSVESSGNTIYFGEGSWLTVV.

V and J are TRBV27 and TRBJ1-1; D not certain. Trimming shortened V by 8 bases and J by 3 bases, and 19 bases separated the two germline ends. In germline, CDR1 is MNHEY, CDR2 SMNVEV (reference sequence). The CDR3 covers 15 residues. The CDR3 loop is CASRIVATAYTEAFF. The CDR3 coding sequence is TGTGCCAGCCGGATTGTAGCGACGGCCTACACTGAAGCTTTCTTT.

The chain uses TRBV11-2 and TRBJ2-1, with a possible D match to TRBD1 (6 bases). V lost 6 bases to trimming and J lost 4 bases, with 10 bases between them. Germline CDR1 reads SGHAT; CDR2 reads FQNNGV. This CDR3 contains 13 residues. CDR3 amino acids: CASSLDSYNEQFF. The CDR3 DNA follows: TGTGCCAGCAGTTTGGACAGTTACAATGAGCAGTTCTTC.

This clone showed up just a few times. The CDR3 region is CASSFQGASGDTQYF. The CDR3 coding sequence is TGTGCCAGCAGCTTTCAGGGGGCATCGGGAGATACGCAGTATTTT. The chain recombines TRBV11-3 with TRBJ2-3; 8 positions match TRBD1. The CDR3 runs to 15 residues. The germline V gene encodes CDR1 SGHNT and CDR2 YENEEA. The ends lost 3 bases at V and 5 bases at J; junction bases unmatched: 7. The entire variable domain, with the rest obtained from reference TRBV11-3 and TRBJ2-3, is as follows: EAGVVQSPRYKIIEKKQPVAFWCNPISGHNTLYWYLQNLGQGPELLIRYENEEAVDDSQLPKDRFSAERLKGVDSTLKIQPAELGDSAVYLCASSFQGASGDTQYFGPGTRLTVL.

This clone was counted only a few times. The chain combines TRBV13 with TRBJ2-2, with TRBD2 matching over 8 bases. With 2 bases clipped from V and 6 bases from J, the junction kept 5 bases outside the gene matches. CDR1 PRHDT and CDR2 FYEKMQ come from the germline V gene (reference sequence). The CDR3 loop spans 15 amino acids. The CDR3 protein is CASSLTREEAGELFF. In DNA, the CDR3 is TGTGCCAGCAGCTTAACGCGGGAGGAAGCCGGGGAGCTGTTTTTT.

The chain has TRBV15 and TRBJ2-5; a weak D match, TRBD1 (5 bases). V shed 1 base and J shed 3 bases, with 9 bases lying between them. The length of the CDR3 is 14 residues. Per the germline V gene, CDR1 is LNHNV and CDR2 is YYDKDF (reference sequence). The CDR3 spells CATSRGREEETQYF. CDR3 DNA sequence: TGTGCCACCAGCAGAGGCAGGGAAGAAGAGACCCAGTACTTC.

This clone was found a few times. The CDR3 here is CASSDSGSRNEQFF. In DNA form, the CDR3 reads TGCGCCAGCAGTGACAGCGGGAGTAGGAATGAGCAGTTCTTC. V and J are TRBV10-2 and TRBJ2-1; 8 bases align to TRBD2. With 3 bases clipped from V and 7 bases from J, the junction kept 5 bases outside the gene matches. Germline CDR1 is WSHSY and CDR2 is SAAADI. The CDR3 covers 14 residues.

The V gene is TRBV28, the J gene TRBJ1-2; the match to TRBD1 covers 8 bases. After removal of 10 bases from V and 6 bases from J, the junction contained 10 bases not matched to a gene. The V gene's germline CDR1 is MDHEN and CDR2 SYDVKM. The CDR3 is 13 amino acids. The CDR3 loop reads CAIRGQGFDGYTF. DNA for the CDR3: TGTGCCATCAGAGGACAGGGATTCGATGGCTACACCTTC.

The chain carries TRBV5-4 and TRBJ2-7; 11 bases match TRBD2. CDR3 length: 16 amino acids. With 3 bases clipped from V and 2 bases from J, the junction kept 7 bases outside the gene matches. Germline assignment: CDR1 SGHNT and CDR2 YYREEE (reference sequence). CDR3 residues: CASSWASSGGTYEQYF. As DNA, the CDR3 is TGTGCCAGCAGCTGGGCGTCTAGCGGGGGGACCTACGAGCAGTACTTC.